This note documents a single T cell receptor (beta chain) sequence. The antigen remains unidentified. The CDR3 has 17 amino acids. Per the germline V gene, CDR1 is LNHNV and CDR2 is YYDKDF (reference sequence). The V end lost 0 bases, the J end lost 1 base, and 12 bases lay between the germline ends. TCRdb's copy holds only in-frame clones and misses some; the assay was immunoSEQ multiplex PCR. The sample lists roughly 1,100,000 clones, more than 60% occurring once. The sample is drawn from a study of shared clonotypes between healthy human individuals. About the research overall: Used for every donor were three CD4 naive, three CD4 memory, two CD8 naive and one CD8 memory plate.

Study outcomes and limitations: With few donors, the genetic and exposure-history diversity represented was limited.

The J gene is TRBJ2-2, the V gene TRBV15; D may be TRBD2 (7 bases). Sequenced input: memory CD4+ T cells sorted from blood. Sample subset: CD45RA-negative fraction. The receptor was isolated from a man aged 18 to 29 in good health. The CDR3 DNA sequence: TGTGCCACCAGCAGAGATCGGGGGGCGCAGAACACCGGGGAGCTGTTTTTT. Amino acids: CATSRDRGAQNTGELFF. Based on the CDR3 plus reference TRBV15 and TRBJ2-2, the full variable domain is DAMVIQNPRYQVTQFGKPVTLSCSQTLNHNVMYWYQQKSSQAPKLLFHYYDKDFNNEADTPDNFQSRRPNTSFCFLDIRSPGLGDTAMYLCATSRDRGAQNTGELFFGEGSRLTVL.